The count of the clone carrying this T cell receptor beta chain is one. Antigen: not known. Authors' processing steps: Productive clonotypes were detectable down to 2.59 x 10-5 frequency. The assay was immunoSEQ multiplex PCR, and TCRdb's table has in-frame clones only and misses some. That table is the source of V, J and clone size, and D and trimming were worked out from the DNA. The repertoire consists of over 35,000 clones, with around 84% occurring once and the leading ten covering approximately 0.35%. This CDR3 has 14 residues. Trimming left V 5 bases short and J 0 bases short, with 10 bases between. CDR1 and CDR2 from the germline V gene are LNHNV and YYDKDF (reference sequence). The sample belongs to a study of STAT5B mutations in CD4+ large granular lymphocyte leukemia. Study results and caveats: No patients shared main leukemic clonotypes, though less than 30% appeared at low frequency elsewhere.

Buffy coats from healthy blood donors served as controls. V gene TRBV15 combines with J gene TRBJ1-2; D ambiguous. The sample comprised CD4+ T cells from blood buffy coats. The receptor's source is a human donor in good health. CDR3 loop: CATSSHKSNYGYTF. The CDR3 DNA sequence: TGTGCCACCAGCTCCCACAAATCTAACTATGGCTACACCTTC.